This TCR beta chain was observed in a study of T-cell memory formation after mild COVID-19. Study-level findings and limits: Mainly in CM and EM were contracting CD4+ clones; CD8+ were in EMRA.

Trimming took 4 bases from V and 0 from J, leaving 7 bases between them. The CDR3 spans 15 residues. TCR alpha and TCR beta cDNA libraries carrying sample barcodes and UMIs came from 5'RACE with constant-segment primers. Using its own MiXCR run on the 5' RACE reads, TCRdb lists one record per CDR3 protein. The sample lists about 260,000 distinct CDR3 sequences, about a sixth occurring once. This clonotype occurred many times. Antigen: not known. The TCR comes from a man between 18 and 35 years old who had mild COVID-19 (a few samples of this study predate the infection). Cell type and time point are not known. V and J are TRBV12-3 or TRBV12-4 and TRBJ2-6, with D hard to call. Specimen: PBMCs or a T cell subset sorted from them (not recorded which). The chain's CDR3 is CASSSRPSGANVLTF. The CDR3 nucleotides are TGTGCCAGCAGTTCCCGTCCCTCTGGGGCCAACGTCCTGACTTTC.